The 16 T cell receptor beta chains in this list originate from one sample, sequenced in a study of persistence of HIV-infected CD4 T cells. These receptors are not linked to any known antigen. The immunoSEQ assay was version 4, run in survey mode. The method was immunoSEQ multiplex PCR; TCRdb's version includes in-frame clones alone and lacks a portion of them. The sample lists under 15,000 clones; about 72% were seen once. Stimulation used approximately 9.5 ug/mL lysate from CMV-infected fibroblasts. Responding CD4+ T cells were sorted by upregulation of both CD40 ligand and CD69. This material consisted of CD4+ T cells sorted from PBMCs after approximately 18-hour stimulation, taken from a patient who received antiretroviral therapy. Receptors originate from an adult man with HIV who was CMV-seropositive.

The genes are TRBV28 and TRBJ1-5; D unclear. The germline CDR1 and CDR2 sequences are MDHEN and SYDVKM. The V gene lost 1 base and the J gene lost 5 bases, with 9 bases spanning the gap. There are 14 residues in the CDR3. The CDR3 spells CASSLYPVDQPQHF. The CDR3 DNA sequence: TGTGCCAGCAGTTTATACCCGGTTGATCAGCCCCAGCATTTT.

By frequency in the sample, this clone is medium-sized. The chain carries TRBV5-1 and TRBJ1-2, with D unresolved. CDR3 length: 16 amino acids. V shed 4 bases and J shed 0 bases, with 16 bases lying between them. Germline-derived CDR1 and CDR2 are SGHRS and YFSETQ. CDR3 DNA sequence: TGCGCCAGCAGCCTTGGGCAGCCGGTCTCTAACTATGGCTACACCTTC. This sequence encodes CASSLGQPVSNYGYTF. Full variable domain (remainder filled in from reference TRBV5-1 and TRBJ1-2): KAGVTQTPRYLIKTRGQQVTLSCSPISGHRSVSWYQQTPGQGLQFLFEYFSETQRNKGNFPGRFSGRQFSNSRSEMNVSTLELGDSALYLCASSLGQPVSNYGYTFGSGTRLTVV.

This chain joins TRBV5-1 and TRBJ1-4; 7 positions match TRBD1. V lost 4 bases, J lost 0 bases, and 6 bases stayed unmatched. Germline V gene data show CDR1 as SGHRS and CDR2 as YFSETQ. The CDR3 spans 16 residues. CDR3 residues: CASSVEQGTTNEKLFF. The DNA for the CDR3 is TGCGCCAGCAGCGTGGAACAGGGGACAACTAATGAAAAACTGTTTTTT.

This clone was counted once. The genes are TRBV7-9 and TRBJ1-5, with 7 bases matching TRBD1. Germline V gene data show CDR1 as SEHNR and CDR2 as FQNEAQ (reference sequence). This CDR3 has 14 residues. The V and J ends lost 7 bases and 3 bases, in that order; junction bases with no gene match: 6. CDR3: CASNRDSANQPQHF. The CDR3 DNA reads as TGTGCCAGCAACCGGGACAGCGCCAATCAGCCCCAGCATTTT.

Of note for this clone: This same CDR3 is encoded by further DNA sequences in the sample. The chain employs TRBV5-1 and TRBJ2-5; tentative D call: TRBD2 (7 bases). CDR1 is SGHRS, CDR2 YFSETQ, per germline. Trimming shortened V by 1 base and J by 4 bases, and 11 bases separated the two germline ends. There are 14 residues in the CDR3. CDR3 nucleotide sequence: TGCGCCAGCAGCTTGCGGGGGGCCCGAGAGACCCAGTACTTC. Translated: CASSLRGARETQYF.

The CDR3 is CASSPAQNRGPQPQHF. The CDR3 nucleotides are TGTGCCAGCAGTCCCGCGCAGAACAGGGGGCCTCAGCCCCAGCATTTT. The genes are TRBV28 and TRBJ1-5; TRBD1 agrees at 9 bases. There are 16 residues in the CDR3. CDR1 MDHEN and CDR2 SYDVKM come from the germline V gene. With V trimmed by 5 bases and J by 6 bases, 11 bases remained unmatched.

The sample holds a few counts of this clone. The chain uses TRBV6-6 and TRBJ2-7, with 7 bases fitting TRBD1. V shed 7 bases, J shed 4 bases, and the junction held 16 bases outside the gene matches. Germline CDR1 reads MNHNY; CDR2 reads SVGAGI (reference sequence). This CDR3 region has 16 residues. In DNA, the CDR3 is TGTGCCAGCATCGGCACGACAGGGTCTCCTGGATACGAGCAGTACTTC. Its translation: CASIGTTGSPGYEQYF.

About this clone: Compared with germline, one end of the junction differs, possibly owing to a read error. The chain recombines TRBV3-1 (or the pseudogene TRBV3-2) with TRBJ2-1; D gene ambiguous. CDR3 size: 10 residues. Germline loops: CDR1 LGHDT, CDR2 YNNKEL (reference sequence). CDR3: CASSQPPLVF. CDR3 nucleotide sequence: TGTGCCAGCAGCCAACCCCCTTTGGTCTTC.

This clone was seen once. The rearrangement joins TRBV9 to TRBJ2-3, with TRBD1 matching over 11 bases. This CDR3 comprises 15 residues. Per germline, CDR1 SGDLS and CDR2 YYNGEE. With 4 bases clipped from V and 5 bases from J, the junction kept 6 bases outside the gene matches. This chain's CDR3 is CASSTRTGGLDTQYF. As DNA, the CDR3 is TGTGCCAGCAGCACCCGGACAGGGGGCCTAGATACGCAGTATTTT.

This clone has a single count. The chain has TRBV28 and TRBJ1-5; 9 nucleotides match TRBD1. Germline CDR1 is MDHEN and CDR2 is SYDVKM. J was trimmed by 3 bases and V by 4 bases; bases with no gene match: 4. This CDR3 has 15 residues. DNA for the CDR3: TGTGCCAGCAGTTCGGGACAGGGTGACAATCAGCCCCAGCATTTT. It codes for CASSSGQGDNQPQHF.

The chain combines TRBV7-3 with TRBJ2-3; TRBD2 is a possible D gene (6 bases). CDR1 is SGHTA and CDR2 is FQGTGA in the germline V gene. Trimming took 2 bases from V and 1 from J, leaving 13 bases between them. The CDR3 runs 16 residues. In nucleotides, the CDR3 is TGTGCCAGCAGCTTACAGCGGCGGGGCGGCACAGATACGCAGTATTTT. Protein: CASSLQRRGGTDTQYF.

The chain joins TRBV3-1 (or the pseudogene TRBV3-2) to TRBJ1-2, with D maybe TRBD1 (5 bases). Germline-derived CDR1 and CDR2 are LGHDT and YNNKEL (reference sequence). This CDR3 comprises 14 residues. Trimming pared 2 bases from V and 8 bases from J, leaving 15 bases between. The CDR3 DNA is TGTGCCAGCAGCCAAAGGGGTTCGTTCTTCGGCTACACCTTC. It encodes CASSQRGSFFGYTF.

The chain links TRBV2 to TRBJ2-7; D gene ambiguous. This CDR3 spans 12 amino acids. The V gene lost 6 bases and the J gene lost 5 bases, with 11 bases spanning the gap. Looked up from germline, CDR1 is SNHLY and CDR2 is FYNNEI. The chain's CDR3 is CASRRFSHEQYF. CDR3 bases: TGTGCCAGCAGGCGTTTCAGTCACGAGCAGTACTTC.

V is TRBV28 and J is TRBJ1-6; 9 positions match TRBD1. The V segment lost 2 bases and the J segment 8 bases; nucleotides outside the gene matches: 13. Germline V gene data show CDR1 as MDHEN and CDR2 as SYDVKM. The CDR3 is made up of 18 amino acids. CDR3 bases: TGTGCCAGCAGTTTACGGATGGACAGGGGAATTTCTGATTCACCCCTCCACTTT. It yields the protein CASSLRMDRGISDSPLHF.

The V gene is TRBV28, the J gene TRBJ2-7; D is unresolved. V lost 5 bases, J lost 4 bases, and 9 bases lay in between. This CDR3 spans 12 amino acids. Germline CDR1 and CDR2: MDHEN and SYDVKM. CDR3: CASSPPQYEQYF. The DNA of the CDR3 is TGTGCCAGCAGTCCCCCTCAATACGAGCAGTACTTC.

The chain combines TRBV19 with TRBJ1-3; D is unclear. Deletions cut 9 bases from V and 4 bases from J, with 16 bases between. The CDR3 extends over 14 amino acids. The germline gives CDR1 LNHDA, CDR2 SQIVND (reference sequence). In DNA form, the CDR3 reads TGTGCCAGAAAGGAGGACCAGGCCGGAAACACCATATATTTT. It encodes CARKEDQAGNTIYF.